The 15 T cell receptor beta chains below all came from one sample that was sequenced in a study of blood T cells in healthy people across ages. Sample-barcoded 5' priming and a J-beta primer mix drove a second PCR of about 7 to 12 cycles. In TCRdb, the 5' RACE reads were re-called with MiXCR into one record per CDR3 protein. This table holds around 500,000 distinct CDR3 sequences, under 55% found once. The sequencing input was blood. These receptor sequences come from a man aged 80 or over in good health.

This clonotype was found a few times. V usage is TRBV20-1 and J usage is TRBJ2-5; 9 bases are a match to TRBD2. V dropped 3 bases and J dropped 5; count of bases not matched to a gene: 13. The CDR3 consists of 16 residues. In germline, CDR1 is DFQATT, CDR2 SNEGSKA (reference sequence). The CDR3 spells CSASAASGAPWETQYF. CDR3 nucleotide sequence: TGCAGTGCTAGCGCGGCTAGCGGGGCCCCGTGGGAGACCCAGTACTTC.

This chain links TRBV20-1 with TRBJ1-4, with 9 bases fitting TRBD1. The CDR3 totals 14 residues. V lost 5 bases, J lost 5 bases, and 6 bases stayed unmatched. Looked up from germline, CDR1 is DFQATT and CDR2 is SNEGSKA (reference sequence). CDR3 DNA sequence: TGCAGTGCTGGAAGGGGGACAGGGAATGAAAAACTGTTTTTT. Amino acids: CSAGRGTGNEKLFF.

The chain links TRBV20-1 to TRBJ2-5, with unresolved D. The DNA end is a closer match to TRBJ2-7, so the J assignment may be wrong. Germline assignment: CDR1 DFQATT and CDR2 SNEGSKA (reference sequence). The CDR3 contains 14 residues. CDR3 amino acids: CSASPFASTNEQYF. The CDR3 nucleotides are TGCAGTGCTAGTCCCTTTGCTTCGACCAACGAGCAGTACTTC.

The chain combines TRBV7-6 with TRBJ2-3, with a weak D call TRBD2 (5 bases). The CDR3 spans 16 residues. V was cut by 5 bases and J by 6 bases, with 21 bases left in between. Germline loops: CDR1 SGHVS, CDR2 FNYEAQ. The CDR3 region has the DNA TGTGCCAGCAGCCTCGAGGCCACACCCCGAGGGGATACGCAGTATTTT. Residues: CASSLEATPRGDTQYF.

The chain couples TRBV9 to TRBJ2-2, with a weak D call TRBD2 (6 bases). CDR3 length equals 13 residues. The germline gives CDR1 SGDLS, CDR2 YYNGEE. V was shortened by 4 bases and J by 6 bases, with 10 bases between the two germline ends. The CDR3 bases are TGTGCCAGCAGCCTACGGGACTCCGGGGAGCTGTTTTTT. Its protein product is CASSLRDSGELFF. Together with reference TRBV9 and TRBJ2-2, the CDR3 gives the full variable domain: DSGVTQTPKHLITATGQRVTLRCSPRSGDLSVYWYQQSLDQGLQFLIQYYNGEERAKGNILERFSAQQFPDLHSELNLSSLELGDSALYFCASSLRDSGELFFGEGSRLTVL.

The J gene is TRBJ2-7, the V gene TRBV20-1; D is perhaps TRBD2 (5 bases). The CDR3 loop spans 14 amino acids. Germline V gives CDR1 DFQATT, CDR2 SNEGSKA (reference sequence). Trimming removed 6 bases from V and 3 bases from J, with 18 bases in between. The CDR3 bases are TGCAGTGCCAAGTCAGCGGCCGGGTACTACGAGCAGTACTTC. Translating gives CSAKSAAGYYEQYF.

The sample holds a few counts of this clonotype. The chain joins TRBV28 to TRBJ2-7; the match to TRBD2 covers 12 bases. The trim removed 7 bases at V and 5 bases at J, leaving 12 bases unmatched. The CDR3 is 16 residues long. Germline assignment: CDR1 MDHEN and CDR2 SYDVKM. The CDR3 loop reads CASTLDTSGRRHEQYF. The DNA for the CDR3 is TGTGCCAGCACCTTGGATACTAGCGGGAGGCGGCACGAGCAGTACTTC. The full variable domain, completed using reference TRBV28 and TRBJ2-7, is DVKVTQSSRYLVKRTGEKVFLECVQDMDHENMFWYRQDPGLGLRLIYFSYDVKMKEKGDIPEGYSVSREKKERFSLILESASTNQTSMYLCASTLDTSGRRHEQYFGPGTRLTVT.

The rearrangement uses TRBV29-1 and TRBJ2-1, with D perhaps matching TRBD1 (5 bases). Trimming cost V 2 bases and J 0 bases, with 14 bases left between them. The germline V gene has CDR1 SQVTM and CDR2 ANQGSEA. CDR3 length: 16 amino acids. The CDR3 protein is CSVETMTASSYNEQFF. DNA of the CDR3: TGCAGCGTTGAAACGATGACAGCGAGCTCCTACAATGAGCAGTTCTTC.

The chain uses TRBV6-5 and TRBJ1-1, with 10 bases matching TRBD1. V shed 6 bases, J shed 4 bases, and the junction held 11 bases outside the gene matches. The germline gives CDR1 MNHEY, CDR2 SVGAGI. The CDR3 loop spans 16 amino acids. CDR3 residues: CASRDGTGVVGTEAFF. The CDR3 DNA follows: TGTGCCAGCAGAGACGGGACAGGGGTTGTTGGCACTGAAGCTTTCTTT.

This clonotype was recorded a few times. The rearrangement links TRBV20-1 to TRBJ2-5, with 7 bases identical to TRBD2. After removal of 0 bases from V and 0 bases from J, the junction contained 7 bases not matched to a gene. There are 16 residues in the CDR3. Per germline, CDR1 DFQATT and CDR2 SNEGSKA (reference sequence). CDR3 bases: TGCAGTGCTAGAGACGTAGCGGGCCTATACCAAGAGACCCAGTACTTC. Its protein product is CSARDVAGLYQETQYF.

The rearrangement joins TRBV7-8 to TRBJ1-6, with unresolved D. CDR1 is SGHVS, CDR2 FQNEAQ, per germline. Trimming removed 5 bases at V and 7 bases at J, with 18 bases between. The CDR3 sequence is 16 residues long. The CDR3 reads CASSPWEGGENSPLHF. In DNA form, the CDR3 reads TGTGCCAGCAGCCCCTGGGAAGGCGGAGAAAATTCACCCCTCCACTTT. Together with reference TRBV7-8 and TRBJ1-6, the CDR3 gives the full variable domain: GAGVSQSPRYKVAKRGQDVALRCDPISGHVSLFWYQQALGQGPEFLTYFQNEAQLDKSGLPSDRFFAERPEGSVSTLKIQRTQQEDSAVYLCASSPWEGGENSPLHFGNGTRLTVT.

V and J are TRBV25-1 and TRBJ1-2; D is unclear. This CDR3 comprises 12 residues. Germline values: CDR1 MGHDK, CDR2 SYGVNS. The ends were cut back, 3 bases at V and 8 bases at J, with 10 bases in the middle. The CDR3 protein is CASSDSIGGYTF. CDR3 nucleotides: TGTGCCAGCAGTGATTCTATAGGAGGCTACACCTTC.

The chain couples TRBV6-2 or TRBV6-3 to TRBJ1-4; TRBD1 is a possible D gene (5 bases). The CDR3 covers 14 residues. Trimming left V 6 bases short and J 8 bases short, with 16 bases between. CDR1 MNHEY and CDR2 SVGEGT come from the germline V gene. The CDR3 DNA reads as TGTGCCAGCAGGGGGACTTTGGTTCGGGAAAAACTGTTTTTT. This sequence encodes CASRGTLVREKLFF.

The CDR3: CASSFRGGPVEKLFF. The CDR3 DNA reads TGTGCCAGCAGCTTTAGGGGTGGCCCGGTCGAAAAACTGTTTTTT. The chain joins TRBV5-6 to TRBJ1-4; D perhaps matches TRBD1 (5 bases). In germline, CDR1 is SGHDT, CDR2 YYEEEE. V lost 2 bases to trimming and J lost 8 bases, with 16 bases between them. This CDR3 spans 15 amino acids.

In DNA form, the CDR3 reads TGTGCCAGCAGCACCCTACCGGGACAGGGGCTCTACGAGCAGTACTTC. This encodes CASSTLPGQGLYEQYF. This chain links TRBV7-9 with TRBJ2-7; TRBD1 agrees at 10 bases. V shed 5 bases, J shed 3 bases, and the junction held 10 bases outside the gene matches. Germline values: CDR1 SEHNR, CDR2 FQNEAQ (reference sequence). The CDR3 consists of 16 residues.